This TCR beta chain was captured by sequencing in a study of regulatory T cells in long-lasting Graves disease. Looking at the study overall: For a period under 3 months, newly diagnosed Graves' patients had taken antithyroid drugs.

According to the study, TCR beta libraries were built with iRepertoire HTBI primers and CDR3-region Arm-PCR. TCRdb itself ran the multiplex PCR reads through MiXCR, one entry per CDR3 protein. The sample yields about 220,000 distinct CDR3 sequences, roughly a fifth seen once. This clonotype showed up just a few times. Germline CDR1 reads MGHRA; CDR2 reads YSYEKL. V was shortened by 0 bases and J by 7 bases, with 15 bases between the two germline ends. CDR3 length: 15 amino acids. Time point specified: newly diagnosed GD, antithyroid drugs for less than 3 months. After RNA was extracted from PBMCs, the TCR library was made from it. Another study also made use of these data, one on T cells in Graves' hyperthyroidism and ophthalmopathy.

The chain joins TRBV4-1 to TRBJ1-2, with D possibly TRBD1 on 5 matching bases. The TCR was taken from a woman in her twenties or thirties with Graves disease. The sample here was peripheral blood mononuclear cells (PBMCs), taken at new diagnosis, from a patient treated with antithyroid drugs. The CDR3: CASSQEGDSGSGYTF. The CDR3 DNA sequence: TGCGCCAGCAGCCAAGAGGGGGATTCAGGGTCTGGCTACACCTTC.